Listed below are T cell receptor beta chains from one sample, sequenced in a study of shared clonotypes between healthy human individuals. The repertoire was sequenced with immunoSEQ multiplex PCR; TCRdb's copy has only in-frame clones and lacks some. The repertoire holds roughly 810,000 clones, with around 96% as singletons. Source material: naive CD8+ T cells sorted from blood. The receptor source for this set is a man aged 30 to 39 in good health. Both conserved end residues are part of each CDR3. Each record gives: CDR3 DNA, CDR3 protein, D gene, clone size, J gene, V gene. D genes are given only for firm matches. Expanded clones get a size class; other rows say once, few or many, or leave the size out.

CDR3nt: TGCGCCAGCAGTCCTAGCGGGAGCTACGAGCAGTACTTC
CDR3aa: CASSPSGSYEQYF
d_gene: TRBD2
abundance: -
j_gene: TRBJ2-7
v_gene: TRBV10-1

CDR3nt: TGCGCCAGCAGCTTGGGACCAAACTACGAGCAGTACTTC
CDR3aa: CASSLGPNYEQYF
d_gene: -
abundance: -
j_gene: TRBJ2-7
v_gene: TRBV5-1

CDR3nt: TGTGCCAGCAGCTTGAGAGGGGCCCCCTACGAGCAGTACTTC
CDR3aa: CASSLRGAPYEQYF
d_gene: -
abundance: -
j_gene: TRBJ2-7
v_gene: TRBV5-4

CDR3nt: TGTGCCAGCAGCTTATACGAGGGGATATACAATGAGCAGTTCTTC
CDR3aa: CASSLYEGIYNEQFF
d_gene: -
abundance: -
j_gene: TRBJ2-1
v_gene: TRBV11-2

CDR3nt: TGTGCCAGCAGCCCGGGAGGGTTCTCCTACAATGAGCAGTTCTTC
CDR3aa: CASSPGGFSYNEQFF
d_gene: TRBD2
abundance: -
j_gene: TRBJ2-1
v_gene: TRBV5-6

CDR3nt: TGTGCCAGCAAGGCAGGGAGGACTGAAGCTTTCTTT
CDR3aa: CASKAGRTEAFF
d_gene: -
abundance: -
j_gene: TRBJ1-1
v_gene: TRBV27

CDR3nt: TGTGCCAGCAGCCAAGATCGGCTAGCGGTTGAGACCCAGTACTTC
CDR3aa: CASSQDRLAVETQYF
d_gene: TRBD2
abundance: -
j_gene: TRBJ2-5
v_gene: TRBV14

CDR3nt: TGTGCCAGCAGTGATCGGACAGGGAGGACTGAAGCTTTCTTT
CDR3aa: CASSDRTGRTEAFF
d_gene: TRBD1
abundance: -
j_gene: TRBJ1-1
v_gene: TRBV6-1

CDR3nt: TGTGCCACCCGACATGTAGGTAGCGGGTTATACGAGCAGTACTTC
CDR3aa: CATRHVGSGLYEQYF
d_gene: TRBD2
abundance: -
j_gene: TRBJ2-7
v_gene: TRBV15

CDR3nt: TGTGCCAGTGCCGGACATACCTATAGCAATCAGCCCCAGCATTTT
CDR3aa: CASAGHTYSNQPQHF
d_gene: -
abundance: -
j_gene: TRBJ1-5
v_gene: TRBV28

CDR3nt: TGTGCCAGCAGCCTTCGTGGTAGCGGGGCCTACGAGCAGTACTTC
CDR3aa: CASSLRGSGAYEQYF
d_gene: TRBD2
abundance: -
j_gene: TRBJ2-7
v_gene: TRBV13

CDR3nt: TGTGCCAGCTTGGACCGGGTGGCCTACGAGCAGTACTTC
CDR3aa: CASLDRVAYEQYF
d_gene: -
abundance: -
j_gene: TRBJ2-7
v_gene: TRBV6-5

CDR3nt: TGTGCCAGCAGTTCGAGGAACTACGAGCAGTACTTC
CDR3aa: CASSSRNYEQYF
d_gene: -
abundance: -
j_gene: TRBJ2-7
v_gene: TRBV28

CDR3nt: TGTGCCAGCAGCCCGGACAGTCAGACCCAGTACTTC
CDR3aa: CASSPDSQTQYF
d_gene: -
abundance: -
j_gene: TRBJ2-5
v_gene: TRBV7-6

CDR3nt: TGTGCCAGCAGTTTGCGGGACAGGGCTAAGGATGAGCAGTTCTTC
CDR3aa: CASSLRDRAKDEQFF
d_gene: TRBD1
abundance: -
j_gene: TRBJ2-1
v_gene: TRBV27

CDR3nt: TGTGCCAGCAGCTTACGAGGGGGGGAGCAGTACTTC
CDR3aa: CASSLRGGEQYF
d_gene: -
abundance: -
j_gene: TRBJ2-7
v_gene: TRBV7-9

CDR3nt: TGTGCCAGCAGCGTAGGGCTTTTCACAGATACGCAGTATTTT
CDR3aa: CASSVGLFTDTQYF
d_gene: -
abundance: -
j_gene: TRBJ2-3
v_gene: TRBV9

CDR3nt: TGTGCCAGCAGCTGGGACAGTACCTACGAGCAGTACTTC
CDR3aa: CASSWDSTYEQYF
d_gene: TRBD1
abundance: once
j_gene: TRBJ2-7
v_gene: TRBV7-6

CDR3nt: TGTGCCAGCAGTGGACAGGGGGCATCAGAGACCCAGTACTTC
CDR3aa: CASSGQGASETQYF
d_gene: TRBD1
abundance: -
j_gene: TRBJ2-5
v_gene: TRBV6-5

CDR3nt: TGTGCCTGGGACGGAGCCTACGAGCAGTACTTC
CDR3aa: CAWDGAYEQYF
d_gene: -
abundance: -
j_gene: TRBJ2-7
v_gene: TRBV30

CDR3nt: TGTGCCAGCAGCTCCCCTCCGTCAGGCCGCTCCTACGAGCAGTACTTC
CDR3aa: CASSSPPSGRSYEQYF
d_gene: -
abundance: -
j_gene: TRBJ2-7
v_gene: TRBV7-8

CDR3nt: TGTGCCAGCAGCCAACCGACAGGCTGGGGATACGAGCAGTACTTC
CDR3aa: CASSQPTGWGYEQYF
d_gene: -
abundance: -
j_gene: TRBJ2-7
v_gene: TRBV5-6

CDR3nt: TGTGCCAGCAGCTTAGCCTTCGCTAGCCCGGGGGATGAGCAGTTCTTC
CDR3aa: CASSLAFASPGDEQFF
d_gene: -
abundance: -
j_gene: TRBJ2-1
v_gene: TRBV7-8

CDR3nt: TGTGCCAGCAGCCAAGGGGGGACAGGGTCCTCCTACGAGCAGTACTTC
CDR3aa: CASSQGGTGSSYEQYF
d_gene: TRBD1
abundance: -
j_gene: TRBJ2-7
v_gene: TRBV4-2

CDR3nt: TGTGCCAGCATGGGACTAGCCCTCTACAATGAGCAGTTCTTC
CDR3aa: CASMGLALYNEQFF
d_gene: TRBD2
abundance: -
j_gene: TRBJ2-1
v_gene: TRBV2

CDR3nt: TGCGCCAGCAGACCTGATACAGGGATCGGCAATCAGCCCCAGCATTTT
CDR3aa: CASRPDTGIGNQPQHF
d_gene: -
abundance: -
j_gene: TRBJ1-5
v_gene: TRBV23-1

CDR3nt: TGTGCCAGCAGTTTGAACCACCGGGGTGTATTTTACGAGCAGTACTTC
CDR3aa: CASSLNHRGVFYEQYF
d_gene: -
abundance: -
j_gene: TRBJ2-7
v_gene: TRBV27

CDR3nt: TGTGCCAGCAGTTTAGCGCCCAGGGAGCTGTTTTTT
CDR3aa: CASSLAPRELFF
d_gene: -
abundance: -
j_gene: TRBJ2-2
v_gene: TRBV28

CDR3nt: TGTGCCAGCTCACCTGAGCGGAACTACAATGAGCAGTTCTTC
CDR3aa: CASSPERNYNEQFF
d_gene: -
abundance: -
j_gene: TRBJ2-1
v_gene: TRBV18

CDR3nt: TGTGCCAGCAGTGAAACCCGGACAGGATTCTACAATGAGCAGTTCTTC
CDR3aa: CASSETRTGFYNEQFF
d_gene: TRBD1
abundance: once
j_gene: TRBJ2-1
v_gene: TRBV6-1

CDR3nt: TGTGCCAGCAGCTTAGCGGCAGAGACCCAGTACTTC
CDR3aa: CASSLAAETQYF
d_gene: -
abundance: -
j_gene: TRBJ2-5
v_gene: TRBV11-1

CDR3nt: TGTGCCAGCAGTTACTCGAACTACGAGCAGTACTTC
CDR3aa: CASSYSNYEQYF
d_gene: -
abundance: -
j_gene: TRBJ2-7
v_gene: TRBV6-6

CDR3nt: TGCAGTGCTCCGGAGACAGATACGCAGTATTTT
CDR3aa: CSAPETDTQYF
d_gene: -
abundance: -
j_gene: TRBJ2-3
v_gene: TRBV20-1

CDR3nt: TGTGCCAGCACCTCTCGAACTGAAGCTTTCTTT
CDR3aa: CASTSRTEAFF
d_gene: -
abundance: once
j_gene: TRBJ1-1
v_gene: TRBV6-6

CDR3nt: TGTGCCAGCAGTTTAAGAGGGAGCGGCACAGATACGCAGTATTTT
CDR3aa: CASSLRGSGTDTQYF
d_gene: -
abundance: -
j_gene: TRBJ2-3
v_gene: TRBV27

CDR3nt: TGTGCCAGCAGTCCGAGGACTAGCGGCCAGGATGAGCAGTTCTTC
CDR3aa: CASSPRTSGQDEQFF
d_gene: TRBD2
abundance: once
j_gene: TRBJ2-1
v_gene: TRBV27

CDR3nt: TGTGCCAGCAGTATACGGGGTGTCTACGAGCAGTACTTC
CDR3aa: CASSIRGVYEQYF
d_gene: -
abundance: -
j_gene: TRBJ2-7
v_gene: TRBV25-1

CDR3nt: TGCGCCAGCAGCCCTTCGACAGGGGGAGACACTGAAGCTTTCTTT
CDR3aa: CASSPSTGGDTEAFF
d_gene: TRBD1
abundance: -
j_gene: TRBJ1-1
v_gene: TRBV4-3

CDR3nt: TGTGCCAGCAGTTACCAGACAGGGGGCAACGAGCAGTACTTC
CDR3aa: CASSYQTGGNEQYF
d_gene: TRBD1
abundance: few
j_gene: TRBJ2-7
v_gene: TRBV27

CDR3nt: TGTGCCAGCAGCTTAGAGGACAGGAACACTGAAGCTTTCTTT
CDR3aa: CASSLEDRNTEAFF
d_gene: -
abundance: -
j_gene: TRBJ1-1
v_gene: TRBV7-2

CDR3nt: TGCGCCAGCAGTGAGACGGGACTTCTCGCCGAGCAGTACTTC
CDR3aa: CASSETGLLAEQYF
d_gene: -
abundance: -
j_gene: TRBJ2-7
v_gene: TRBV10-2

CDR3nt: TGTGCCAGCAGCCCAGGGACAGGGCCGGTCTACGAGCAGTACTTC
CDR3aa: CASSPGTGPVYEQYF
d_gene: TRBD1
abundance: -
j_gene: TRBJ2-7
v_gene: TRBV7-6

CDR3nt: TGCGCCAGCAGGGAGGATAGCAATCAGCCCCAGCATTTT
CDR3aa: CASREDSNQPQHF
d_gene: -
abundance: -
j_gene: TRBJ1-5
v_gene: TRBV10-1

CDR3nt: TGTGCCAGCAGCCAACGACGGTACCAAGAGACCCAGTACTTC
CDR3aa: CASSQRRYQETQYF
d_gene: -
abundance: -
j_gene: TRBJ2-5
v_gene: TRBV14

CDR3nt: TGTGCCAGCAGCTTGTGGGCCAACCTGGAGCAGTACTTC
CDR3aa: CASSLWANLEQYF
d_gene: -
abundance: -
j_gene: TRBJ2-7
v_gene: TRBV5-4

CDR3nt: TGCGCCAGCTTATACCCGGGAACAGAATTACCGCCCCAGCATTTT
CDR3aa: CASLYPGTELPPQHF
d_gene: -
abundance: -
j_gene: TRBJ1-5
v_gene: TRBV5-1

CDR3nt: TGTGCCAGCAGCGAGAGTGCCTACGAGCAGTACTTC
CDR3aa: CASSESAYEQYF
d_gene: -
abundance: -
j_gene: TRBJ2-7
v_gene: TRBV7-9

CDR3nt: TGTGCCAGCAGCTTGGCGGGCAGGGCGGACGAGCAGTACTTC
CDR3aa: CASSLAGRADEQYF
d_gene: -
abundance: -
j_gene: TRBJ2-7
v_gene: TRBV7-2

CDR3nt: TGTGCCAGCAGCCAAACAGGGATCGAGACCCAGTACTTC
CDR3aa: CASSQTGIETQYF
d_gene: -
abundance: -
j_gene: TRBJ2-5
v_gene: TRBV14

CDR3nt: TGTGCCAGTAGTATAAGCAGGGATCGGTACGAGCAGTACTTC
CDR3aa: CASSISRDRYEQYF
d_gene: -
abundance: once
j_gene: TRBJ2-7
v_gene: TRBV19

CDR3nt: TGTGCCAGCAGTAACTACAGGGACCCAACCTACGAGCAGTACTTC
CDR3aa: CASSNYRDPTYEQYF
d_gene: -
abundance: -
j_gene: TRBJ2-7
v_gene: TRBV25-1